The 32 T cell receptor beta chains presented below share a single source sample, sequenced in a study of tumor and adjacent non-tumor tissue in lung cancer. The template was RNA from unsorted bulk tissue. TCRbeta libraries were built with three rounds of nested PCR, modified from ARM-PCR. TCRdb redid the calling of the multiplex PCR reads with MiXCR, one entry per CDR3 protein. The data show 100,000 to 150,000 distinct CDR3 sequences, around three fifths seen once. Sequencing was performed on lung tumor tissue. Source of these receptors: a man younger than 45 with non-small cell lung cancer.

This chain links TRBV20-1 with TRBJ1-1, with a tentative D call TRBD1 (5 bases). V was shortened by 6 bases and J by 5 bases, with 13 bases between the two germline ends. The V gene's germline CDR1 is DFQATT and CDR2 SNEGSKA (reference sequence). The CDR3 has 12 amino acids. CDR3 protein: CSAHGARTEAFF. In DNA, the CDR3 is TGCAGTGCCCATGGGGCGAGAACTGAAGCTTTCTTT.

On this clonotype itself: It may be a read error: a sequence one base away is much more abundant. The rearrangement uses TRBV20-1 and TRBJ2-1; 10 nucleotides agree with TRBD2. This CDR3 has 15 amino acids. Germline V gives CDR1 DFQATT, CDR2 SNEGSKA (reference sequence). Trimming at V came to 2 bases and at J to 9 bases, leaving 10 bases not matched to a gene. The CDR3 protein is CSARQSGRVASEQFF. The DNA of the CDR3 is TGCAGTGCTAGACAAAGCGGGAGGGTCGCTAGTGAGCAGTTCTTC.

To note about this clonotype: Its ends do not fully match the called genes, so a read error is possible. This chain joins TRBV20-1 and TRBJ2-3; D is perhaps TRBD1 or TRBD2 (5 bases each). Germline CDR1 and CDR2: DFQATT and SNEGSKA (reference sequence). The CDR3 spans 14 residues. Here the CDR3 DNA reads TGCAGTGTTAGAGACCCCGTCGGGACCGATACGCAGTATTTT. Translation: CSVRDPVGTDTQYF.

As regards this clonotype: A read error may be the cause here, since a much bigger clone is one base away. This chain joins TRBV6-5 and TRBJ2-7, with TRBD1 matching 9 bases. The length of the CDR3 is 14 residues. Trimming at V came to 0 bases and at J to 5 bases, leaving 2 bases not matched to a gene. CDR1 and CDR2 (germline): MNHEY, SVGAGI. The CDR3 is CASSYSRQGDEQYF. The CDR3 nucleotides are TGTGCCAGCAGTTACTCAAGACAGGGGGACGAGCAGTACTTC.

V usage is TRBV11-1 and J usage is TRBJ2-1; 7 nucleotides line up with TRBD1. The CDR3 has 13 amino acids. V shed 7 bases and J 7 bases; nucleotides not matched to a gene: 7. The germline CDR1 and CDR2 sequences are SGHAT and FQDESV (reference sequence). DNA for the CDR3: TGTGCCAGCAACGAGGGCAGGGGGAATGAGCAGTTCTTC. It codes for CASNEGRGNEQFF.

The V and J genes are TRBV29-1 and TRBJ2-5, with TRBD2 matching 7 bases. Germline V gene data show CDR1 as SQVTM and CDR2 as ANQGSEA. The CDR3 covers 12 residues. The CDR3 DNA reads TGCACCTCGTCGGGGGGATTGGAGACCCAGTACTTC. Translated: CTSSGGLETQYF.

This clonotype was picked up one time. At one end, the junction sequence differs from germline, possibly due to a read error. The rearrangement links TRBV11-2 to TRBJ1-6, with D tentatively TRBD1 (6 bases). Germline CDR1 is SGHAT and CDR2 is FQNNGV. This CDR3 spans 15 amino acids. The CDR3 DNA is TGTGTCAGCAGCTTACAGGGCGACAGCTATTTACCCCTCCACTTT. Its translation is CVSSLQGDSYLPLHF.

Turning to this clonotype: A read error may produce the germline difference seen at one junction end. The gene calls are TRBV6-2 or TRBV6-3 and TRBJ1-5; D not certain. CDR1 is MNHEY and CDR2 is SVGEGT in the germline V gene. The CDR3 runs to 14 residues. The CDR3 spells CASSSGNGNQSQHF. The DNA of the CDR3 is TGTGCCAGCAGTTCGGGGAATGGCAATCAGTCCCAGCATTTT.

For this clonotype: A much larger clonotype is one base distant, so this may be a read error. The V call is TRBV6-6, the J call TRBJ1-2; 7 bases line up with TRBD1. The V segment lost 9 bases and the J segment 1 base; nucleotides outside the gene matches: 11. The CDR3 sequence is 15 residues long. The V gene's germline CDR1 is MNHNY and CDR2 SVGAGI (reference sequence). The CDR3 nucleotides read TGTGCCAGAAGTCCCAGCCGACAGGGTAACTATGGCTACACCTTC. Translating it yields CARSPSRQGNYGYTF.

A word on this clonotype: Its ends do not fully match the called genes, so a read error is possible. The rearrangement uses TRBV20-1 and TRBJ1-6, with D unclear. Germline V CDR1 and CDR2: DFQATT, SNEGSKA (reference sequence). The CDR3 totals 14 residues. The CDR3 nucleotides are TGTAGTGCCACTTATGGAGGGTGGAATTTACCCCTCCACTTT. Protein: CSATYGGWNLPLHF.

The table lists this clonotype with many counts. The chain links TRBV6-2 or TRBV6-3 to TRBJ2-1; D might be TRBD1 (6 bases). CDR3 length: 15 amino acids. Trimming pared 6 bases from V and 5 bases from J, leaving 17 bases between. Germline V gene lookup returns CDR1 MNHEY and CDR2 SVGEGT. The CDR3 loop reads CASRTGSAWDNEQFF. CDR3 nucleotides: TGTGCCAGCAGGACAGGCAGTGCATGGGACAATGAGCAGTTCTTC.

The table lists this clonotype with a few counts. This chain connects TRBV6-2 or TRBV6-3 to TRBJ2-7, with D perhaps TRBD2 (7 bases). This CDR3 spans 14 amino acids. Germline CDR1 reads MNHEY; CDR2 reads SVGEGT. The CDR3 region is CVSLPRGGLYEQYF. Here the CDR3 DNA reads TGTGTCAGTCTTCCTAGGGGGGGCCTCTACGAGCAGTACTTC.

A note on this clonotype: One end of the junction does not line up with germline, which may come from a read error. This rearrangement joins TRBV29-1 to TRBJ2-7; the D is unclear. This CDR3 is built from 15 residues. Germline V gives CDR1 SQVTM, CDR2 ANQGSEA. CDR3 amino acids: CSIAIDGITGYELYF. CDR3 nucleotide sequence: TGCAGCATTGCGATCGACGGAATAACGGGCTACGAGCTGTACTTC.

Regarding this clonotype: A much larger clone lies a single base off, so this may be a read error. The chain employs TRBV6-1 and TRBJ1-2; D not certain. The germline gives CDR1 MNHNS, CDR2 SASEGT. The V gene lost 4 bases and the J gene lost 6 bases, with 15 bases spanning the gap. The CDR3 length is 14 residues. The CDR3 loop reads CASSVRGDRDGYTF. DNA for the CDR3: TGTGCCAGCAGTGTACGGGGAGACCGGGATGGCTACACCTTC.

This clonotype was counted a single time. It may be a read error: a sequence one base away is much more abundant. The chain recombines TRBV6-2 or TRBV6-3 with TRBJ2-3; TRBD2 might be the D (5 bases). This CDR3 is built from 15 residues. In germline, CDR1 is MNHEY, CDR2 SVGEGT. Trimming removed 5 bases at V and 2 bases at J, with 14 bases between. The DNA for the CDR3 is TGTGCCAGCAGTACTCCACTAGTGGCCACAGATACGCAGTATTTT. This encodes CASSTPLVATDTQYF.

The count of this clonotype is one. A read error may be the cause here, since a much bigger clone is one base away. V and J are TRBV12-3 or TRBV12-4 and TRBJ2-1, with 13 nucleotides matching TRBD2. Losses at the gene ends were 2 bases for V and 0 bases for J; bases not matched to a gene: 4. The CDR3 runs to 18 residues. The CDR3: CASSLTGTSGTSYNEQFF. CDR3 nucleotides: TGTGCCAGCAGTTTAACCGGGACTAGCGGGACCTCCTACAATGAGCAGTTCTTC.

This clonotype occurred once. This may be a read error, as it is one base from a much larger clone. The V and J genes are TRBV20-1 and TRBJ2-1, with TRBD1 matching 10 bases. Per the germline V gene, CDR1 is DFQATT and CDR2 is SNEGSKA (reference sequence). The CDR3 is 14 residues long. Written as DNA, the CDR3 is TGCAGTGTTAGAGAGGACAGGGGGTACAATGAGCAGTTCTTC. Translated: CSVREDRGYNEQFF.

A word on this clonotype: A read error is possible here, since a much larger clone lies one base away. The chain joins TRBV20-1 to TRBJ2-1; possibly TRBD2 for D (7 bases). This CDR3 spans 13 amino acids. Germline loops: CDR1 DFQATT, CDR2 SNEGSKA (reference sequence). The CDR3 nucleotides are TGCAGGGCTGGGGGGGCCAGGTACAATGAGCAGATCTTC. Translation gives CRAGGARYNEQIF.

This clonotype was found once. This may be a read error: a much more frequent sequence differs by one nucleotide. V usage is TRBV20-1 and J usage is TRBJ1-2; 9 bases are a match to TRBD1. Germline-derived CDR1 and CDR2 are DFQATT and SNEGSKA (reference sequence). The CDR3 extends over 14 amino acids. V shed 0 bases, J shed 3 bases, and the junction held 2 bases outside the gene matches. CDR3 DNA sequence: TGCAGTGCTAGAGATTGGACAGGGGACTATGGCTACACCTTC. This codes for CSARDWTGDYGYTF.

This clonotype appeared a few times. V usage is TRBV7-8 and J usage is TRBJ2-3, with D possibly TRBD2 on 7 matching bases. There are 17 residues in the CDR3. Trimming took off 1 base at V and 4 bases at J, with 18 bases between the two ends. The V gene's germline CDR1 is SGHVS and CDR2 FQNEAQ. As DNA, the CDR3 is TGTGCCAGCAGCTTAGATAGGGGGGGGGTGCACCCAGATACGCAGTATTTT. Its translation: CASSLDRGGVHPDTQYF.

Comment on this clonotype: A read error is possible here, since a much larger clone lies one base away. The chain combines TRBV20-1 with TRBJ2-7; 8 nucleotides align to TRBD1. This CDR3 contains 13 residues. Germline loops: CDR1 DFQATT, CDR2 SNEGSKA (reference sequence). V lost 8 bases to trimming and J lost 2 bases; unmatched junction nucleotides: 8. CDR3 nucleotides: TGCAGTCCTGACAGGGGTGATACCTACGAGCAGTACTTC. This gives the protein CSPDRGDTYEQYF.

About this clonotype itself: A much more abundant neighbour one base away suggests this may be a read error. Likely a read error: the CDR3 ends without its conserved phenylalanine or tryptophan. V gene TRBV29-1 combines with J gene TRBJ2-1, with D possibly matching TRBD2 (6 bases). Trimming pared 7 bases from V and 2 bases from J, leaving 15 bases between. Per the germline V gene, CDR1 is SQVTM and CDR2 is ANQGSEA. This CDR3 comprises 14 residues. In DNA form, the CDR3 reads TGCAGCGGGTCGGGACTGTTGGCCTACAATGAGCAGTTCTCC. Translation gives CSGSGLLAYNEQFS.

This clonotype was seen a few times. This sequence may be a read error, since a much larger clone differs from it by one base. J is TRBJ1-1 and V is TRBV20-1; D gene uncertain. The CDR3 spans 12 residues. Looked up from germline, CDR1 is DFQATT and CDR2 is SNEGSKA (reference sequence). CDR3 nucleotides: TGCAGTGTTAGAAACGCCGGCACTGAAGCTTTCTTT. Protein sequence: CSVRNAGTEAFF.

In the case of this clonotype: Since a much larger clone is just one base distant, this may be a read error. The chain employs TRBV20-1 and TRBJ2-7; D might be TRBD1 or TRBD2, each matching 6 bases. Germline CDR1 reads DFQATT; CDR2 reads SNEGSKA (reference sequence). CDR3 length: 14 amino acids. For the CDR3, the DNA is TGCAGTACTAGGGGGGACAATTCCGCCTACGAGCAGTACTTC. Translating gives CSTRGDNSAYEQYF.

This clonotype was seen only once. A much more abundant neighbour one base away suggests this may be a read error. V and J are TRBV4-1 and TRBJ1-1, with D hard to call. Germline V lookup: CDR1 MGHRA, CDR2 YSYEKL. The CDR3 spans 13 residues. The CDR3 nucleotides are TGCACCAGCAGCCAAGACGGTGTCGCTGAAGCTTTCTTT. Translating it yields CTSSQDGVAEAFF.

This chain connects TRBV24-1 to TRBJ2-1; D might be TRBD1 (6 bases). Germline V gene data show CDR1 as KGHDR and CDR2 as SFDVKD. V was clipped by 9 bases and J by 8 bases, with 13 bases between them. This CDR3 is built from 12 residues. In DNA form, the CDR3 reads TGTGCCACCCGGAGACAGGACCATGAGCAGTTCTTC. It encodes CATRRQDHEQFF.

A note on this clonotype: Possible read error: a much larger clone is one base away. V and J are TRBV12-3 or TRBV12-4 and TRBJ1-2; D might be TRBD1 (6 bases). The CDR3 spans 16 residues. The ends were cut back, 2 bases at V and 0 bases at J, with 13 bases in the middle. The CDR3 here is CASSLRGTVANYGYTF. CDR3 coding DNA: TGTGCCAGCAGTTTAAGGGGGACGGTAGCTAACTATGGCTACACCTTC.

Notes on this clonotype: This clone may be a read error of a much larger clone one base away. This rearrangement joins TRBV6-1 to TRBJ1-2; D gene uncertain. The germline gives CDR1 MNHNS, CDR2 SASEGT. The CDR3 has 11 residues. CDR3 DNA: TGTGCCAGCAGTCGTAACTATGACTACACCTTC. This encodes CASSRNYDYTF.

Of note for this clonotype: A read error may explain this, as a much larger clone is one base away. CDR3 sequence (DNA): TGTGCCACCAGTGATACCGGGACAGCAGCCTACGAGCAGTACTTC. Translated: CATSDTGTAAYEQYF. J is TRBJ2-7 and V is TRBV24-1, with 7 bases lining up with TRBD1. The CDR3 sequence is 15 residues long. Trimming at V came to 3 bases and at J to 2 bases, leaving 6 bases not matched to a gene. The germline V gene encodes CDR1 KGHDR and CDR2 SFDVKD.

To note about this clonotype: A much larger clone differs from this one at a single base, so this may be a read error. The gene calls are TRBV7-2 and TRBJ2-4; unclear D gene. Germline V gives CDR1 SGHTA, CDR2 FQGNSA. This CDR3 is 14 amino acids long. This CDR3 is CAGSLEDNQNIQYF. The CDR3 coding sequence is TGTGCCGGCAGCTTAGAGGATAATCAAAACATTCAGTACTTC.

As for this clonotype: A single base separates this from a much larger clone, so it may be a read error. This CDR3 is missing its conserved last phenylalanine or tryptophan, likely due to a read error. CDR3 sequence: CASGTSGRTDTQYI. The DNA of the CDR3 is TGTGCCAGCGGAACTAGCGGACGCACAGATACGCAGTATATT. The rearrangement links TRBV6-5 to TRBJ2-3; 8 nucleotides match TRBD2. This CDR3 is 14 amino acids long. After removal of 8 bases from V and 1 base from J, the junction contained 5 bases not matched to a gene. The V gene's germline CDR1 is MNHEY and CDR2 SVGAGI.

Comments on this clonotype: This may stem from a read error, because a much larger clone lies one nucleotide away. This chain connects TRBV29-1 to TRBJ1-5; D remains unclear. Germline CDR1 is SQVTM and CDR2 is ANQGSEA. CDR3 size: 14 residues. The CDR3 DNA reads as TGCAGAGTTGTAGGTGACAACGCCCAAGGGCCCCAGCATTTT. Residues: CRVVGDNAQGPQHF.